The 12 T cell receptor beta chains presented below share a single source sample, sequenced in a study of response to subunit inactivated influenza vaccine. MiXCR was run by TCRdb on the RT-PCR reads, yielding one entry per CDR3 protein. The table includes about 520,000 distinct CDR3 sequences, around 7.7% detected once. The material sequenced was PBMCs from blood, taken about 23 months after vaccination. These receptors originate from a man in his fifties or sixties who received an inactivated influenza vaccine.

Many counts were recorded for this clonotype. V usage is TRBV19 and J usage is TRBJ1-5; 9 bases line up with TRBD1. The CDR3 is 16 residues long. CDR1 is LNHDA and CDR2 is SQIVND in the germline V gene (reference sequence). J lost 1 base, V lost 4 bases, and 5 bases had no gene match. DNA of the CDR3: TGTGCCAGTAGTACAGGACAGGGGATAAGCAATCAGCCCCAGCATTTT. This sequence encodes CASSTGQGISNQPQHF.

The rearrangement joins TRBV20-1 to TRBJ2-5, with D tentatively TRBD2 (5 bases). This CDR3 is 12 amino acids long. In germline, CDR1 is DFQATT, CDR2 SNEGSKA (reference sequence). The ends were cut back, 6 bases at V and 9 bases at J, with 17 bases in the middle. The CDR3 coding sequence is TGCAGTGCAACGGACGCGGGCCCAGCCCAGTACTTC. Protein: CSATDAGPAQYF.

This clonotype was recorded a few times. This chain connects TRBV10-3 to TRBJ2-7, with 8 bases identical to TRBD1. CDR1 and CDR2 from the germline V gene are ENHRY and SYGVKD. The CDR3 consists of 13 residues. The trim removed 8 bases at V and 6 bases at J, leaving 9 bases unmatched. The CDR3 protein is CAIGGQATTEQYF. The CDR3 DNA sequence: TGTGCCATCGGGGGACAGGCTACGACCGAGCAGTACTTC.

About this clonotype itself: Possible read error: a much larger clone is one base away. The final CDR3 position lacks the conserved phenylalanine or tryptophan, pointing to a likely read error. V is TRBV28 and J is TRBJ2-7; weak D call: TRBD1 (6 bases). There are 16 residues in the CDR3. Germline CDR1 reads MDHEN; CDR2 reads SYDVKM. V was cut by 4 bases and J by 3 bases, with 19 bases left in between. CDR3 residues: CASSSRLGGQFYEQYY. The CDR3 DNA sequence: TGTGCCAGCAGTTCACGTCTGGGCGGACAGTTCTACGAGCAGTACTAC.

This clonotype was seen many times. The V gene is TRBV5-1, the J gene TRBJ2-1, with 12 bases that match TRBD2. The CDR3 sequence is 15 residues long. The germline CDR1 and CDR2 sequences are SGHRS and YFSETQ. J gave up 5 bases and V 4 bases, and 4 bases lay outside the gene matches. In DNA form, the CDR3 reads TGCGCCAGCAGCCCGACTAGCGGGGGACACAATGAGCAGTTCTTC. Its protein is CASSPTSGGHNEQFF.

The chain is built from TRBV5-6 and TRBJ2-7; TRBD1 agrees at 10 bases. Per the germline V gene, CDR1 is SGHDT and CDR2 is YYEEEE. V dropped 1 base and J dropped 3; count of bases not matched to a gene: 4. The CDR3 is 15 amino acids. The CDR3 DNA reads as TGTGCCAGCAGCTTGTTGACAGGGGGCGTCTACGAGCAGTACTTC. This encodes CASSLLTGGVYEQYF.

The J gene is TRBJ2-7, the V gene TRBV6-2 or TRBV6-3; 8 positions agree with TRBD1. Germline V lookup: CDR1 MNHEY, CDR2 SVGEGT. The CDR3 is made up of 16 amino acids. V trimming: 3 bases; J trimming: 4 bases; junction bases outside the gene matches: 11. Written as DNA, the CDR3 is TGTGCCAGCAGTTATTCGACCAGGACAGGGAGTTACGAGCAGTACTTC. The encoded protein is CASSYSTRTGSYEQYF.

The gene calls are TRBV20-1 and TRBJ1-5; 12 nucleotides match TRBD1. Germline V gene data show CDR1 as DFQATT and CDR2 as SNEGSKA (reference sequence). The ends lost 6 bases at V and 1 base at J; junction bases unmatched: 7. This CDR3 contains 16 residues. The CDR3, as DNA: TGCAGTGCGTCTACGGGACAGGGGGCAAGCAATCAGCCCCAGCATTTT. Amino acids: CSASTGQGASNQPQHF.

This clonotype was seen repeatedly, ten times or more. CDR3 sequence (DNA): TGTGCCAGCAGCGTAGCTGGGACAGGGGCCACTGAAGCTTTCTTT. It codes for CASSVAGTGATEAFF. The chain carries TRBV9 and TRBJ1-1; TRBD1 agrees at 10 bases. The CDR3 is 15 residues long. Trimming at V came to 0 bases and at J to 4 bases, leaving 3 bases not matched to a gene. Looked up from germline, CDR1 is SGDLS and CDR2 is YYNGEE.

The chain joins TRBV6-1 to TRBJ1-5, with D unclear. The CDR3 is 13 amino acids. Trimming took 7 bases from V and 6 from J, leaving 13 bases between them. Looked up from germline, CDR1 is MNHNS and CDR2 is SASEGT. CDR3 sequence: CASTRGPGQPQHF. CDR3 DNA sequence: TGTGCCAGCACGCGGGGTCCTGGTCAGCCCCAGCATTTT.

The rearrangement uses TRBV7-2 and TRBJ2-3; D remains unclear. The V and J ends lost 5 bases and 5 bases respectively, with 11 bases between them. Germline CDR1 SGHTA, CDR2 FQGNSA. This CDR3 is built from 13 residues. CDR3 DNA: TGTGCCAGCAGCCGAGGCATGGTAGATACGCAGTATTTT. This encodes CASSRGMVDTQYF. Using reference TRBV7-2 and TRBJ2-3 for the parts outside the CDR3, the full variable domain is GAGVSQSPSNKVTEKGKDVELRCDPISGHTALYWYRQSLGQGLEFLIYFQGNSAPDKSGLPSDRFSAERTGGSVSTLTIQRTQQEDSAVYLCASSRGMVDTQYFGPGTRLTVL.

This chain links TRBV14 with TRBJ2-2; 7 bases fit TRBD1. Germline CDR1 is SGHDN and CDR2 is FVKESK. Trimming took 3 bases from V and 6 from J; bases not matched to a gene: 10. This CDR3 has 16 residues. The CDR3 protein is CASSQILHRGPGELFF. The CDR3 region has the DNA TGTGCCAGCAGCCAGATACTTCACAGGGGCCCCGGGGAGCTGTTTTTT.